This TCR beta chain was captured in a study of shared clonotypes between healthy human individuals. A few counts support this clone. V lost 1 base and J 6 bases, leaving 11 bases between the germline ends. Germline values: CDR1 SGHDT, CDR2 YYEEEE. This CDR3 spans 13 amino acids. TCRdb keeps only in-frame clones here, not all; method: immunoSEQ multiplex PCR. The sample lists roughly 170,000 clones, over 50% occurring once. The source material was memory CD4+ T cells sorted from blood. The subset denotes: CD45RA-negative fraction. The TCR originated in a man under 40 in good health. The rearrangement uses TRBV5-6 and TRBJ2-7; D tentatively fits TRBD1 or TRBD2 (5 bases each). CDR3 sequence: CASSLFSGGEQYF. CDR3 nucleotide sequence: TGTGCCAGCAGCTTGTTTTCTGGGGGCGAGCAGTACTTC.